Listed below are T cell receptor beta chains from one sample, sequenced in a study of T-cell memory formation after mild COVID-19. Using its own MiXCR run on the 5' RACE reads, TCRdb lists one record per CDR3 protein. This table has 100,000 to 150,000 distinct CDR3 sequences, more than 15% appearing once. Sequenced material: PBMCs or a T cell subset sorted from them (not recorded which). The receptors here all came from a young man who had mild COVID-19 (a few samples of this study predate the infection). Cell type and time point are not known. The CDR3 runs from the conserved cysteine through the conserved F or W. The order of the fields is D gene, V gene, J gene, clone size, CDR3 length, CDR3 DNA, CDR3 protein. A D gene is named only where the DNA matches it firmly. Clone size is shown for a subset of rows, as once, few, many or a class of expanded clone.

TRBD2	TRBV20-1	TRBJ2-5	many	13	TGCAGTGCTAGCGGGGGGGTTGAAGAGACCCAGTACTTC	CSASGGVEETQYF
.	TRBV5-1	TRBJ2-6	few	17	TGCGCCAGCAGCTTGGAGGCAGCCCGCTCTGGGGCCAACGTCCTGACTTTC	CASSLEAARSGANVLTF
.	TRBV6-5	TRBJ1-5	.	15	TGTGCCAGCAGAGTAGGACGGGGACTCAATCAGCCCCAGCATTTT	CASRVGRGLNQPQHF
.	TRBV24-1	TRBJ1-5	.	12	TGTGCCACCAGTGACTTCTCGGGGCCCCAGCATTTT	CATSDFSGPQHF
.	TRBV18	TRBJ2-7	few	12	TGTGCCAGCTCACCACAGGGCGACGAGCAGTACTTC	CASSPQGDEQYF
.	TRBV9	TRBJ1-3	few	15	TGTGCCAGCAGCGTGGGGACGAACTCTGGAAACACCATATATTTT	CASSVGTNSGNTIYF
TRBD2	TRBV13	TRBJ2-1	once	16	TGTGCCAGCAGCTTAGGCGGGCGGGGGGTAGGTGGAGAGCAGTTCTTC	CASSLGGRGVGGEQFF
.	TRBV6-2/TRBV6-3	TRBJ2-7	.	14	TGTGCCAGCAGTCCTAGCAGCGACTCCTACGAGCAGTACTTC	CASSPSSDSYEQYF
.	TRBV6-5	TRBJ1-1	.	12	TGTGCCAGCATCCGACAGGACACTGAAGCTTTCTTT	CASIRQDTEAFF
TRBD2	TRBV13	TRBJ2-1	few	17	TGTGCCAGCAGCTTCGCCAGCCTCGGACTAGCGTTCAATGAGCAGTTCTTC	CASSFASLGLAFNEQFF
TRBD1	TRBV6-2/TRBV6-3	TRBJ2-2	few	16	TGTGCCAGCAGTTACATCGGGACAGGGGACACCGGGGAGCTGTTTTTT	CASSYIGTGDTGELFF
TRBD1	TRBV4-1	TRBJ2-1	few	15	TGCGCCAGCAGCCAAGGGGACAGAGTTTACAATGAGCAGTTCTTC	CASSQGDRVYNEQFF
.	TRBV10-3	TRBJ1-3	.	11	TGTGCCATCAGTCCAGGAAACACCATATATTTT	CAISPGNTIYF
.	TRBV7-2	TRBJ2-5	.	13	TGTGCCAGCAGCCCTCAGGTCGGGGAGACCCAGTACTTC	CASSPQVGETQYF
.	TRBV5-1	TRBJ2-3	.	12	TGCGCCAGCAGCTCATATACGGGTACGCAGTATTTT	CASSSYTGTQYF
TRBD2	TRBV10-3	TRBJ2-1	.	17	TGTGCCATCAGTGATAGGGCGGGGGGACACTCCTACAATGAGCAGTTCTTC	CAISDRAGGHSYNEQFF
.	TRBV5-1	TRBJ2-5	.	15	TGCGCCAGCAGCTTGAGTTTCGATGCGAAAGAGACCCAGTACTTC	CASSLSFDAKETQYF
TRBD1	TRBV3-1	TRBJ1-6	.	15	TGTGCCAGCAGCCAAGAGGGGGGACAGGGAAGGCCCCTCCACTTT	CASSQEGGQGRPLHF
.	TRBV7-2	TRBJ2-1	many	15	TGTGCCAGCAGACCGGCCCTAAGTGGAATCAATGAGCAGTTCTTC	CASRPALSGINEQFF
TRBD1	TRBV4-3	TRBJ2-3	.	16	TGCGCCAGCAGCCAAACCGGGACAGGGGGCTCAGATACGCAGTATTTT	CASSQTGTGGSDTQYF
TRBD1	TRBV4-1	TRBJ2-7	.	15	TGCGCCAGCAGCCAACGCAGGGCAGGGGGCTACGAGCAGTACTTC	CASSQRRAGGYEQYF
.	TRBV12-3/TRBV12-4	TRBJ2-1	few	15	TGTGCCAGCTCGGTCGGGCCAAGCTCCTACAATGAGCAGTTCTTC	CASSVGPSSYNEQFF
TRBD2	TRBV4-3	TRBJ2-7	.	15	TGCGCCAGCAGCCAACTCCTAGCGGACCCTTACGAGCAGTACTTC	CASSQLLADPYEQYF
.	TRBV12-3/TRBV12-4	TRBJ1-2	.	13	TGTGCCAGCAGAGTTGGTTCTAACTATGGCTACACCTTC	CASRVGSNYGYTF
.	TRBV5-1	TRBJ2-3	many	16	TGCGCCAGCAGCTCGACCGGGCGGGGTCGGGCAGATACGCAGTATTTT	CASSSTGRGRADTQYF
.	TRBV6-5	TRBJ2-5	.	15	TGTGCCAGCACTGTCGGAGGGGGGGCACGCGAGACCCAGTACTTC	CASTVGGGARETQYF
.	TRBV6-5	TRBJ1-2	.	14	TGTGCCAGCAGTTATAGGGGCTTGGGCTATGGCTACACCTTC	CASSYRGLGYGYTF
.	TRBV2	TRBJ1-2	few	14	TGTGCCAGCAAGGACAGCCCGTCTAACTATGGCTACACCTTC	CASKDSPSNYGYTF